This T cell receptor beta chain was obtained from a study of cytomegalovirus exposure and HLA in healthy donors. General study results and limits: CMV serostatus alone was available as immune exposure information. Analyses of presence and absence presupposed an approximately uniform sequencing depth across donors.

Germline V lookup: CDR1 SEHNR, CDR2 FQNEAQ (reference sequence). The CDR3 is 16 residues long. V trimming: 5 bases; J trimming: 7 bases; junction bases outside the gene matches: 9. As concerns this clone: The target antigen is unknown.

Primers: 60 Vbeta forward and 13 Jbeta reverse. The assay was immunoSEQ multiplex PCR, and TCRdb's table has in-frame clones only and misses some. The table records roughly 180,000 clones, over 70% of them present only once. The sequencing input was PBMCs. The chain joins TRBV7-9 to TRBJ1-5; 12 positions match TRBD1. This TCR was sampled from a woman aged 55 to 70 in good health and CMV-seropositive. The CDR3 sequence: CASSHLGTGGGQPQHF. As DNA, the CDR3 is TGTGCCAGCAGCCACCTCGGGACAGGGGGCGGGCAGCCCCAGCATTTT.